These 26 T cell receptor beta chains were sequenced from one sample in a study of beta chain features in type 1 diabetes. Broader study findings: TCRB CDR3s were moderately but significantly shorter in Type 1 diabetes patients in all four CD4+ subsets.

No antigen has been assigned to these receptors. Since all of the isolated RNA was reverse transcribed, expressed TCRB transcripts were what got sequenced. TCRdb's copy holds only in-frame clones and misses some; the assay was immunoSEQ multiplex PCR. The sample has over 600,000 clones; 9.5% to 15% are singletons. Sequencing was done on a sample of naive CD4+ T cells from blood. These receptors all come from a man aged 30-40 years with type 1 diabetes.

The rearrangement links TRBV29-1 to TRBJ1-6; 10 bases align to TRBD1. V gave up 7 bases and J gave up 8 bases; unmatched junction bases: 5. CDR1 SQVTM and CDR2 ANQGSEA come from the germline V gene. The CDR3 spans 13 residues. The CDR3 loop reads CSARTGGDSPLHF. The CDR3 nucleotides are TGCAGCGCCCGGACAGGGGGGGATTCACCCCTCCACTTT.

This chain uses TRBV7-8 with TRBJ2-4; D is uncertain. The CDR3 has 15 amino acids. Germline V gene lookup returns CDR1 SGHVS and CDR2 FQNEAQ. The V and J ends lost 2 bases and 6 bases respectively, with 14 bases between them. The CDR3 region has the DNA TGTGCCAGCAGCTTAAGAGGAGCTTCCTTAAACATTCAGTACTTC. It specifies CASSLRGASLNIQYF.

The J gene is TRBJ2-3, the V gene TRBV5-4; D is possibly TRBD2 (7 bases). Deletions cut 3 bases from V and 2 bases from J, with 10 bases between. The length of the CDR3 is 14 residues. CDR1 and CDR2 from the germline V gene are SGHNT and YYREEE (reference sequence). CDR3 in amino acids: CASSSGGSTDTQYF. Written as DNA, the CDR3 is TGTGCCAGCAGCTCGGGGGGCTCCACAGATACGCAGTATTTT.

This clone was detected only a few times. V and J are TRBV7-9 and TRBJ2-3; D is unresolved. Trimming left V 10 bases short and J 2 bases short, with 22 bases between. CDR3 length: 16 amino acids. From germline, CDR1 is SEHNR and CDR2 FQNEAQ (reference sequence). CDR3 residues: CAITPPSMRVTDTQYF. CDR3 bases: TGTGCCATCACTCCGCCCAGCATGAGAGTCACAGATACGCAGTATTTT. Variable domain in full (rest from reference TRBV7-9 and TRBJ2-3): DTGVSQNPRHKITKRGQNVTFRCDPISEHNRLYWYRQTLGQGPEFLTYFQNEAQLEKSRLLSDRFSAERPKGSFSTLEIQRTEQGDSAMYLCAITPPSMRVTDTQYFGPGTRLTVL.

The chain is built from TRBV23-1 and TRBJ2-1; D is uncertain. TRBV23-1 is designated an ORF whose function remains uncertain. The germline V and J ends were trimmed by 0 bases and 0 bases, with 12 bases remaining between them. This CDR3 spans 17 amino acids. CDR3: CASSQSFARSSYNEQFF. The CDR3 DNA reads TGCGCCAGCAGTCAATCGTTCGCCAGGAGCTCCTACAATGAGCAGTTCTTC.

This clone was seen a handful of times. The chain has TRBV5-1 and TRBJ1-1; 9 nucleotides line up with TRBD1. The V gene's germline CDR1 is SGHRS and CDR2 YFSETQ. The length of the CDR3 is 15 residues. The trim removed 0 bases at V and 4 bases at J, leaving 4 bases unmatched. The CDR3 is CASSLGTGASTEAFF. In DNA, the CDR3 is TGCGCCAGCAGCTTGGGGACAGGGGCCTCCACTGAAGCTTTCTTT. The full variable domain, in which reference TRBV5-1 and TRBJ1-1 provide the parts outside the CDR3, is KAGVTQTPRYLIKTRGQQVTLSCSPISGHRSVSWYQQTPGQGLQFLFEYFSETQRNKGNFPGRFSGRQFSNSRSEMNVSTLELGDSALYLCASSLGTGASTEAFFGQGTRLTVV.

The CDR3 protein is CASSKEGFPNYGYTF. As DNA, the CDR3 is TGTGCCAGCAGTAAGGAAGGGTTCCCGAACTATGGCTACACCTTC. V gene TRBV2 combines with J gene TRBJ1-2, with D uncertain. The CDR3 covers 15 residues. Germline V CDR1 and CDR2: SNHLY, FYNNEI. V was pared by 5 bases and J by 2 bases, with 15 bases between.

To note about this clone: Other DNA sequences within the sample encode an identical CDR3. V usage is TRBV27 and J usage is TRBJ2-5, with no clear D. Germline values: CDR1 MNHEY, CDR2 SMNVEV (reference sequence). The CDR3 extends over 13 amino acids. Deletions cut 5 bases from V and 0 bases from J, with 7 bases between. The chain's CDR3 is CASSLHNQETQYF. For the CDR3, the DNA is TGTGCCAGCAGTCTACATAACCAAGAGACCCAGTACTTC.

This rearrangement joins TRBV25-1 to TRBJ1-6; TRBD1 matches at 7 bases. The V gene end was trimmed by 3 bases and the J gene end by 4 bases; junction bases not matched to a gene: 6. The CDR3 covers 16 residues. Germline CDR1 and CDR2: MGHDK and SYGVNS. The DNA of the CDR3 is TGTGCCAGCAGTGACCCAAGGACAGGTTATAATTCACCCCTCCACTTT. Translating it yields CASSDPRTGYNSPLHF.

This clone was counted between two and nine times. J is TRBJ2-2 and V is TRBV7-9; 7 positions match TRBD1. The CDR3 runs to 15 residues. V was pared by 5 bases and J by 5 bases, with 8 bases of the junction left unmatched. Germline CDR1 is SEHNR and CDR2 is FQNEAQ (reference sequence). CDR3 coding DNA: TGTGCCAGCAGCACGGGACAGCTAAAAACCGGGGAGCTGTTTTTT. Protein: CASSTGQLKTGELFF.

This clone was seen only a few times. J is TRBJ2-3 and V is TRBV7-2; D might be TRBD1 or TRBD2, each matching 5 bases. Germline assignment: CDR1 SGHTA and CDR2 FQGNSA. The CDR3 has 14 amino acids. Trimming cost V 3 bases and J 4 bases, with 11 bases left between them. The CDR3 DNA reads TGTGCCAGCAGCTTTGGGGGTACCTCAGATACGCAGTATTTT. Protein product: CASSFGGTSDTQYF.

The J gene is TRBJ1-2, the V gene TRBV10-3; D is ambiguous. Trimming stripped 0 bases from V and 0 bases from J, with 8 bases between. The CDR3 is made up of 15 amino acids. The V gene's germline CDR1 is ENHRY and CDR2 SYGVKD. DNA of the CDR3: TGTGCCATCAGTGAGTCGCCAGTAGCTAACTATGGCTACACCTTC. The encoded protein is CAISESPVANYGYTF.

The chain carries TRBV9 and TRBJ2-1; no definite D call. The germline V and J ends were trimmed by 2 bases and 10 bases, with 10 bases remaining between them. Germline lookup yields CDR1 SGDLS and CDR2 YYNGEE. The CDR3 spans 12 residues. CDR3 nucleotide sequence: TGTGCCAGCAGCGTCGACCTTGGGGAGCAGTTCTTC. Translating it yields CASSVDLGEQFF.

V is TRBV11-3 and J is TRBJ2-3, with 8 bases that match TRBD2. Germline lookup yields CDR1 SGHNT and CDR2 YENEEA. The ends lost 5 bases at V and 0 bases at J; junction bases unmatched: 13. The CDR3 spans 18 residues. The CDR3 DNA reads TGTGCCAGCAGCCGCGGTGTAGCGGGGAGAACTAGCACAGATACGCAGTATTTT. It yields the protein CASSRGVAGRTSTDTQYF.

This clone was picked up a small number of times. V gene TRBV19 combines with J gene TRBJ2-3; the D is unclear. The CDR3 consists of 15 residues. In germline, CDR1 is LNHDA, CDR2 SQIVND (reference sequence). V lost 5 bases and J 2 bases, leaving 14 bases between the germline ends. DNA for the CDR3: TGTGCCAGTAGTCGGCTAGGAGAAATCACAGATACGCAGTATTTT. Translation: CASSRLGEITDTQYF.

A few counts support this clone. V usage is TRBV25-1 and J usage is TRBJ2-3; 7 bases are a match to TRBD1. CDR3 length equals 13 residues. Germline loops: CDR1 MGHDK, CDR2 SYGVNS. J gave up 5 bases and V 7 bases, and 6 bases lay outside the gene matches. DNA for the CDR3: TGTGCCAGCAACCGAGACAGGGAAGATACGCAGTATTTT. Translated, it gives CASNRDREDTQYF.

The rearrangement uses TRBV29-1 and TRBJ1-1; unclear D gene. Germline values: CDR1 SQVTM, CDR2 ANQGSEA. This CDR3 is 15 amino acids long. V shed 6 bases and J shed 1 base, with 18 bases lying between them. CDR3 amino acids: CSVAVGQRANTEAFF. CDR3 DNA: TGCAGCGTCGCAGTAGGCCAGAGGGCGAACACTGAAGCTTTCTTT.

Only a few counts were recorded for this clone. The chain combines TRBV5-4 with TRBJ1-4, with 8 bases fitting TRBD1. The length of the CDR3 is 15 residues. The V gene end was trimmed by 2 bases and the J gene end by 0 bases; junction bases not matched to a gene: 0. The germline CDR1 and CDR2 sequences are SGHNT and YYREEE (reference sequence). CDR3 nucleotide sequence: TGTGCCAGCAGCTTACAGGGGGCAACTAATGAAAAACTGTTTTTT. Its protein is CASSLQGATNEKLFF.

There are a few counts of this clone. CDR3 DNA sequence: TGCGCCAGCAGGCAGCAGGGGAAAACAGATACGCAGTATTTT. Translation: CASRQQGKTDTQYF. The rearrangement uses TRBV23-1 and TRBJ2-3, with TRBD1 as a possible D gene (6 bases). TRBV23-1 is flagged as an ORF with uncertain function. The V end lost 6 bases, the J end lost 3 bases, and 13 bases lay between the germline ends. The CDR3 consists of 14 residues.

This clone was detected a few times. The chain employs TRBV5-1 and TRBJ1-2; 8 bases are a match to TRBD1. V dropped 1 base and J dropped 4; count of bases not matched to a gene: 9. This CDR3 contains 16 residues. CDR1 is SGHRS, CDR2 YFSETQ, per germline. The CDR3 protein is CASSLMPDREAYGYTF. The CDR3 bases are TGCGCCAGCAGCTTGATGCCGGACAGGGAGGCCTATGGCTACACCTTC.

This clone was recorded a few times. The chain links TRBV10-3 to TRBJ1-2; 8 bases are a match to TRBD1. Germline CDR1 reads ENHRY; CDR2 reads SYGVKD. The CDR3 length is 14 residues. V shed 6 bases, J shed 5 bases, and the junction held 8 bases outside the gene matches. In DNA, the CDR3 is TGTGCCATCAGCCCGGGACAGGATCTATATGGCTACACCTTC. It translates to CAISPGQDLYGYTF.

This clone was seen only a few times. The gene calls are TRBV29-1 and TRBJ2-5; no reliable D call. The CDR3 loop spans 13 amino acids. In germline, CDR1 is SQVTM, CDR2 ANQGSEA. Trimming left V 7 bases short and J 2 bases short, with 14 bases between. CDR3 bases: TGCAGCGCCCACCCCGTGACTCAAGAGACCCAGTACTTC. It is translated as CSAHPVTQETQYF.

The chain combines TRBV28 with TRBJ1-6; D may be TRBD1 (5 bases). The V and J ends lost 4 bases and 11 bases respectively, with 9 bases between them. The CDR3 extends over 12 amino acids. Germline-derived CDR1 and CDR2 are MDHEN and SYDVKM. CDR3: CASSSWGTPLHF. Here the CDR3 DNA reads TGTGCCAGCAGTTCCTGGGGCACACCCCTCCACTTT. Full variable domain (remainder filled in from reference TRBV28 and TRBJ1-6): DVKVTQSSRYLVKRTGEKVFLECVQDMDHENMFWYRQDPGLGLRLIYFSYDVKMKEKGDIPEGYSVSREKKERFSLILESASTNQTSMYLCASSSWGTPLHFGNGTRLTVT.

V gene TRBV5-1 combines with J gene TRBJ2-3; no firm D call. The V gene's germline CDR1 is SGHRS and CDR2 YFSETQ. Between the trimmed V and J ends, which lost 1 base and 2 bases, there was a span of 14 bases. This CDR3 has 16 amino acids. CDR3: CASSLIFGTSTDTQYF. CDR3 nucleotides: TGCGCCAGCAGCTTGATTTTTGGTACCTCCACAGATACGCAGTATTTT. The whole variable domain, remainder taken from reference TRBV5-1 and TRBJ2-3, is KAGVTQTPRYLIKTRGQQVTLSCSPISGHRSVSWYQQTPGQGLQFLFEYFSETQRNKGNFPGRFSGRQFSNSRSEMNVSTLELGDSALYLCASSLIFGTSTDTQYFGPGTRLTVL.

The chain combines TRBV19 with TRBJ1-1; 9 nucleotides agree with TRBD1. CDR3 length: 14 amino acids. V shed 7 bases, J shed 1 base, and the junction held 4 bases outside the gene matches. The germline gives CDR1 LNHDA, CDR2 SQIVND (reference sequence). CDR3 amino acids: CASTPGQGNTEAFF. CDR3 in DNA: TGTGCCAGTACCCCGGGACAGGGGAACACTGAAGCTTTCTTT.

V gene TRBV4-3 combines with J gene TRBJ2-1; D is perhaps TRBD2 (6 bases). The germline V gene encodes CDR1 LGHNA and CDR2 YSLEER. The length of the CDR3 is 15 residues. V was pared by 4 bases and J by 6 bases, with 16 bases between. CDR3 sequence (DNA): TGCGCCAGCAGCCGGAGAGGGGAGGTTTTCAATGAGCAGTTCTTC. As protein: CASSRRGEVFNEQFF.